Shown below are 27 T cell receptor beta chains from a single sample sequenced in a study of T-cell reconstitution after alpha-beta-depleted transplantation in children. During its preparation, the TCRbeta library received unique molecular identifiers. Each CDR3 protein is one row after TCRdb ran MiXCR on the PCR reads. Among about 460,000 distinct CDR3 sequences, approximately 12% were seen once, and the ten largest hold approximately 5.4%. The sample consisted of PBMCs from the stem cell graft donor, taken from the stem cell graft. The receptors come from a human donor who donated a stem cell graft to a child with combined immunodeficiency.

At least ten counts were recorded for this clonotype. This chain links TRBV9 with TRBJ2-2; D remains unclear. CDR3 length equals 14 residues. Looked up from germline, CDR1 is SGDLS and CDR2 is YYNGEE. V was shortened by 0 bases and J by 8 bases, with 11 bases between the two germline ends. CDR3 region: CASSVEADRGELFF. The CDR3 bases are TGTGCCAGCAGCGTAGAGGCTGATCGAGGGGAGCTGTTTTTT.

This clonotype was observed at least ten times. The V gene is TRBV7-2, the J gene TRBJ2-3, with 8 bases identical to TRBD2. The CDR3 is 15 amino acids. After removal of 3 bases from V and 1 base from J, the junction contained 3 bases not matched to a gene. CDR1 is SGHTA, CDR2 FQGNSA, per germline. CDR3 amino acids: CASSFVRGGTDTQYF. The DNA for the CDR3 is TGTGCCAGCAGCTTCGTGCGGGGGGGCACAGATACGCAGTATTTT.

The V and J genes are TRBV19 and TRBJ1-1; no definite D call. V was shortened by 5 bases and J by 2 bases, with 18 bases between the two germline ends. The CDR3 runs to 16 residues. Germline V gene lookup returns CDR1 LNHDA and CDR2 SQIVND (reference sequence). The CDR3 sequence: CASSLGSEVANTEAFF. In nucleotides, the CDR3 is TGTGCCAGTAGTTTGGGGAGCGAAGTGGCCAACACTGAAGCTTTCTTT.

V and J are TRBV4-3 and TRBJ2-1; 14 nucleotides align to TRBD2. Germline lookup yields CDR1 LGHNA and CDR2 YSLEER. With 4 bases clipped from V and 5 bases from J, the junction kept 16 bases outside the gene matches. The CDR3 runs 20 residues. The CDR3 loop reads CASSPRRTSGRTALHNEQFF. The CDR3 DNA reads TGCGCCAGCAGCCCGAGGAGGACTAGCGGGAGGACGGCCCTTCACAATGAGCAGTTCTTC.

This clonotype has at least ten counts. The junction shows a germline mismatch at one end, possibly a read error. The chain has TRBV20-1 and TRBJ2-1; 10 bases are shared with TRBD2. Germline CDR1 reads DFQATT; CDR2 reads SNEGSKA (reference sequence). There are 14 residues in the CDR3. The CDR3, as DNA: TGCAGTGCGAGAGGTAGCGGGGGGTACAATGAGCAGTTCTTC. Residues: CSARGSGGYNEQFF.

This clonotype was recorded a few times. The chain couples TRBV10-3 to TRBJ1-6; D is undetermined. The CDR3 contains 16 residues. The V end lost 0 bases, the J end lost 6 bases, and 12 bases lay between the germline ends. The germline CDR1 and CDR2 sequences are ENHRY and SYGVKD. The DNA for the CDR3 is TGTGCCATCAGTGAGTCGCTCATCAGGAGTAATTCACCCCTCCACTTT. It yields the protein CAISESLIRSNSPLHF.

The chain employs TRBV5-1 and TRBJ2-5; 9 nucleotides match TRBD2. The germline V gene has CDR1 SGHRS and CDR2 YFSETQ. CDR3 length equals 15 residues. The V gene end was trimmed by 3 bases and the J gene end by 4 bases; junction bases not matched to a gene: 7. The CDR3 nucleotides read TGCGCCAGCAGCTCCAGGCTAGCGGGGAGAGAGACCCAGTACTTC. This gives the protein CASSSRLAGRETQYF.

The chain has TRBV29-1 and TRBJ2-1; D possibly corresponds to TRBD1 (6 bases). CDR3 length equals 13 residues. Germline V gene sequence: CDR1 SQVTM, CDR2 ANQGSEA. Trimming shortened V by 5 bases and J by 7 bases, and 15 bases separated the two germline ends. The CDR3 region is CSVIRGFRNEQFF. CDR3 DNA: TGCAGCGTTATCAGGGGATTTCGGAATGAGCAGTTCTTC.

V and J are TRBV29-1 and TRBJ2-3; the D call may be TRBD1 or TRBD2 (6 bases each). The CDR3 runs 13 residues. Trimming took off 4 bases at V and 1 base at J, with 9 bases between the two ends. The germline CDR1 and CDR2 sequences are SQVTM and ANQGSEA. The CDR3 protein is CSVAGEGTDTQYF. The DNA of the CDR3 is TGCAGCGTTGCAGGGGAGGGCACAGATACGCAGTATTTT.

This clonotype was seen at least ten times. V is TRBV4-3 and J is TRBJ2-1; tentative D call: TRBD1 (5 bases). The CDR3 sequence is 14 residues long. Germline CDR1 LGHNA, CDR2 YSLEER. Deletions cut 0 bases from V and 5 bases from J, with 8 bases between. The CDR3 here is CASSQDLGDNEQFF. The CDR3 DNA follows: TGCGCCAGCAGCCAAGATTTAGGGGACAATGAGCAGTTCTTC.

This clonotype was counted many times. This chain uses TRBV3-1 with TRBJ2-7, with 9 positions matching TRBD2. The CDR3 is made up of 14 amino acids. Germline V gives CDR1 LGHDT, CDR2 YNNKEL (reference sequence). J was trimmed by 4 bases and V by 3 bases; bases with no gene match: 4. CDR3 amino acids: CASSQGGLAYEQYF. The CDR3 DNA reads as TGTGCCAGCAGCCAGGGGGGACTAGCTTACGAGCAGTACTTC.

The chain has TRBV28 and TRBJ1-1; 10 bases are shared with TRBD1. The CDR3 totals 12 residues. After removal of 5 bases from V and 11 bases from J, the junction contained 5 bases not matched to a gene. Germline assignment: CDR1 MDHEN and CDR2 SYDVKM. The CDR3 bases are TGTGCCAGCAGTGTAGGGACAGGGGATGCTTTCTTT. Its translation is CASSVGTGDAFF.

The table lists this clonotype with a few counts. The chain carries TRBV30 and TRBJ1-1, with D possibly matching TRBD1 (5 bases). The germline V gene encodes CDR1 GTSNPN and CDR2 SVGIG (reference sequence). The CDR3 extends over 13 amino acids. V was clipped by 4 bases and J by 4 bases, with 13 bases between them. The CDR3 DNA sequence: TGTGCCTGGATGCCCTGGGACGTCACTGAAGCTTTCTTT. Translating gives CAWMPWDVTEAFF.

V is TRBV7-2 and J is TRBJ1-2; 9 nucleotides align to TRBD1. Unmatched junction bases numbered 10, after V lost 7 bases and J lost 4 bases. Germline values: CDR1 SGHTA, CDR2 FQGNSA. The CDR3 has 15 residues. The CDR3 nucleotides read TGTGCCAGCATCCCGACAGGGGGTTTTAGCTATGGCTACACCTTC. Translated: CASIPTGGFSYGYTF.

This rearrangement joins TRBV18 to TRBJ2-7, with D maybe TRBD2 (6 bases). V shed 3 bases and J shed 5 bases, with 11 bases lying between them. CDR3 size: 13 residues. The germline CDR1 and CDR2 sequences are KGHSH and LQKENI. The CDR3 region is CASSPQEGNEQYF. CDR3 nucleotide sequence: TGTGCCAGCTCACCCCAGGAGGGGAACGAGCAGTACTTC.

The chain links TRBV5-1 to TRBJ1-1; tentative D call: TRBD1 (6 bases). The germline gives CDR1 SGHRS, CDR2 YFSETQ. The V and J ends lost 4 bases and 5 bases respectively, with 18 bases between them. CDR3 length: 15 residues. CDR3 region: CASSRDTGSGTEAFF. The CDR3 DNA reads as TGCGCCAGCAGCAGAGACACAGGGTCGGGGACTGAAGCTTTCTTT.

This clonotype was detected a few times. This chain uses TRBV7-9 with TRBJ2-7, with TRBD1 identical over 7 bases. V shed 5 bases, J shed 3 bases, and the junction held 10 bases outside the gene matches. Germline V gene sequence: CDR1 SEHNR, CDR2 FQNEAQ (reference sequence). This CDR3 region has 15 residues. CDR3 sequence reads: CASSQRGDRVYEQYF. Here the CDR3 DNA reads TGTGCCAGCAGCCAGAGGGGCGACAGGGTCTACGAGCAGTACTTC.

This chain links TRBV7-9 with TRBJ1-4; 9 nucleotides align to TRBD1. This CDR3 has 15 amino acids. V gave up 3 bases and J gave up 8 bases; unmatched junction bases: 7. CDR1 is SEHNR and CDR2 is FQNEAQ in the germline V gene (reference sequence). CDR3 loop: CASSFGTGMREKLFF. The DNA of the CDR3 is TGTGCCAGCAGCTTCGGGACAGGGATGAGGGAAAAACTGTTTTTT.

The chain has TRBV7-3 and TRBJ2-3, with D unresolved. Deletions cut 2 bases from V and 2 bases from J, with 11 bases between. The CDR3 length is 15 residues. CDR1 and CDR2 from the germline V gene are SGHTA and FQGTGA. CDR3 region: CASSLFSAHTDTQYF. CDR3 DNA: TGTGCCAGCAGCTTATTTTCCGCCCACACAGATACGCAGTATTTT.

This clonotype showed up many times. V usage is TRBV5-1 and J usage is TRBJ2-5, with 9 nucleotides matching TRBD2. From germline, CDR1 is SGHRS and CDR2 YFSETQ. The length of the CDR3 is 14 residues. V was clipped by 0 bases and J by 3 bases; unmatched bases: 0. The CDR3 bases are TGCGCCAGCAGCTTGGTAGCGGGAGAAGAGACCCAGTACTTC. The encoded protein is CASSLVAGEETQYF.

This clonotype was detected many times. The gene calls are TRBV12-3 or TRBV12-4 and TRBJ1-6; D is unresolved. The V and J ends lost 5 bases and 8 bases respectively, with 7 bases between them. This CDR3 region has 12 residues. CDR3 protein: CASSVHDSPLHF. The CDR3 DNA follows: TGTGCCAGCAGTGTCCATGATTCACCCCTCCACTTT.

This clonotype was found a few times. V is TRBV19 and J is TRBJ2-1, with TRBD2 matching 7 bases. The germline V gene encodes CDR1 LNHDA and CDR2 SQIVND (reference sequence). The CDR3 runs 13 residues. V lost 8 bases and J lost 7; bases outside the gene matches: 8. CDR3 bases: TGTGCCAGTGCGGGGGTGGCTGGAAATGAGCAGTTCTTC. It yields the protein CASAGVAGNEQFF.

The J gene is TRBJ2-7, the V gene TRBV29-1; a possible D gene is TRBD2 (6 bases). Trimming took 0 bases from V and 3 from J, leaving 12 bases between them. The CDR3 has 14 amino acids. Per the germline V gene, CDR1 is SQVTM and CDR2 is ANQGSEA. The CDR3 region is CSVEDLLGSYEQYF. CDR3 nucleotides: TGCAGCGTTGAAGATCTTCTCGGGAGCTACGAGCAGTACTTC.

The genes are TRBV20-1 and TRBJ2-3; 7 bases are shared with TRBD2. The CDR3 runs 14 residues. V gave up 3 bases and J gave up 0 bases; unmatched junction bases: 3. Germline lookup yields CDR1 DFQATT and CDR2 SNEGSKA (reference sequence). The chain's CDR3 is CSASRTRSTDTQYF. Written as DNA, the CDR3 is TGCAGTGCTAGTAGGACTAGAAGCACAGATACGCAGTATTTT.

The V and J genes are TRBV7-2 and TRBJ2-7; a possible D gene is TRBD2 (5 bases). The ends were cut back, 1 base at V and 2 bases at J, with 15 bases in the middle. The CDR3 loop spans 16 amino acids. CDR1 and CDR2 from the germline V gene are SGHTA and FQGNSA. CDR3 in amino acids: CASSLGGPLWAYEQYF. CDR3 DNA: TGTGCCAGCAGCTTAGGAGGGCCTTTATGGGCCTACGAGCAGTACTTC. Based on the CDR3 plus reference TRBV7-2 and TRBJ2-7, the full variable domain is GAGVSQSPSNKVTEKGKDVELRCDPISGHTALYWYRQSLGQGLEFLIYFQGNSAPDKSGLPSDRFSAERTGGSVSTLTIQRTQQEDSAVYLCASSLGGPLWAYEQYFGPGTRLTVT.

Comment on this clonotype: A much more abundant neighbour one base away suggests this may be a read error. The gene calls are TRBV28 and TRBJ1-4, with D unclear. CDR3 length: 16 residues. CDR1 is MDHEN and CDR2 is SYDVKM in the germline V gene. The CDR3 here is CASCLGFFVLPEKLFF. The CDR3 coding sequence is TGTGCCAGCTGTTTAGGATTCTTTGTGCTTCCTGAAAAACTGTTTTTT.

This clonotype was observed at least ten times. V usage is TRBV12-3 or TRBV12-4 and J usage is TRBJ1-5; unclear D gene. This CDR3 region has 14 residues. Trimming pared 6 bases from V and 6 bases from J, leaving 15 bases between. The CDR3 protein is CASSWGGRTQPQHF. CDR3 coding DNA: TGTGCCAGCAGCTGGGGAGGGAGGACTCAGCCCCAGCATTTT.